Here is one TCR beta chain with its context. Germline and junction disagree at one end, which may indicate a read error. The source of the sample is a study of tumor and adjacent non-tumor tissue in lung cancer. RNA was extracted from bulk tissue without any cell sorting. The normal lung tissue was taken more than 3 cm from the tumor edge. The length of the CDR3 is 17 residues. Per germline, CDR1 SGHDN and CDR2 FVKESK. Three rounds of nested PCR, following a modified ARM-PCR protocol, produced the TCRbeta library. One entry per CDR3 protein, called by TCRdb with MiXCR from the multiplex PCR reads. The sample records around 99,000 distinct CDR3 sequences, roughly three fifths being singletons.

Source material: distant non-tumor lung tissue. This TCR was sampled from a man in his sixties with non-small cell lung cancer. The genes are TRBV14 and TRBJ1-2, with TRBD1 identical over 12 bases. The CDR3 coding sequence is TGTTCCAGCAGCCGAAACACACCCGGGACAGGGGGCAGTGGCTACACCTTC. Its translation: CSSSRNTPGTGGSGYTF.